This T cell receptor beta chain was recovered during a study of vaccination and CD4 T cells after COVID-19. Study in general: Median time from second vaccine dose to sampling was approximately 74 days (14 to 241).

Treatment in this sample: approximately nine-day PBMC culture with coronavirus spike peptide pools or control peptides (ViraFEST assay). ViraFEST stimulated the growth of antigen-specific T cells using peptide pools and subsequently profiled their TCRs by sequencing. The assay that was used to sequence DNA from cultured CD4+ T cells was the Oncomine TCR Beta short-read assay. In TCRdb, the PCR reads were re-called with MiXCR into one record per CDR3 protein. This table has tens of thousands of distinct CDR3 sequences, roughly 50% appearing once. The length of the CDR3 is 13 residues. Germline CDR1 reads SGHNT; CDR2 reads YYREEE (reference sequence). Trimming took off 4 bases at V and 5 bases at J, with 12 bases between the two ends. Comments on this clonotype: Its antigen remains unknown.

The receptor was derived from a human donor who received a COVID-19 vaccine. The sample was CD4+ T cells from blood, cultured in vitro, taken before SARS-CoV-2 vaccination. The chain employs TRBV5-4 and TRBJ1-1; D remains ambiguous. Here the CDR3 DNA reads TGTGCCAGCAGCCGAGTTCAGGAAACTGAAGCTTTCTTT. It yields the protein CASSRVQETEAFF.